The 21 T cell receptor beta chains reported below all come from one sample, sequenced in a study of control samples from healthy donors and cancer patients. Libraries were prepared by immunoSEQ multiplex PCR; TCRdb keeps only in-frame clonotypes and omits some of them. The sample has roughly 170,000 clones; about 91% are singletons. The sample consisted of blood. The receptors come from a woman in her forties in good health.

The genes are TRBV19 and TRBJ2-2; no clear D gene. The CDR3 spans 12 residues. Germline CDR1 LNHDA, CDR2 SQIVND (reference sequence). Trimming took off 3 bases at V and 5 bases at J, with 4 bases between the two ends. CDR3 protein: CASSIETGELFF. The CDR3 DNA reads TGTGCCAGTAGTATTGAAACCGGGGAGCTGTTTTTT.

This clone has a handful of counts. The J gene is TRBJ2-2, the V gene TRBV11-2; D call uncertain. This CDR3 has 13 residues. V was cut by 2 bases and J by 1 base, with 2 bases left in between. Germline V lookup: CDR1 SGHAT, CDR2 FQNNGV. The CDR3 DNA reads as TGTGCCAGCAGCTTACAGAACACCGGGGAGCTGTTTTTT. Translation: CASSLQNTGELFF.

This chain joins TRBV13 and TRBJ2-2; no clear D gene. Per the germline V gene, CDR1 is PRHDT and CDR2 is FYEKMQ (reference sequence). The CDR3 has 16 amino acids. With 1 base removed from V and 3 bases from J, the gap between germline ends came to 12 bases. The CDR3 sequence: CASSLDELTDTGELFF. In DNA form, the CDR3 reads TGTGCCAGCAGCTTAGACGAGCTAACGGACACCGGGGAGCTGTTTTTT.

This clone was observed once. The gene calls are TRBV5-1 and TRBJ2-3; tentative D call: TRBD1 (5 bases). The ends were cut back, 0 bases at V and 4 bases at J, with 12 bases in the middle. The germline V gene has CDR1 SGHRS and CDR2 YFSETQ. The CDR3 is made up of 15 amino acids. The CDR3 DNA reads TGCGCCAGCAGCTTGGGGCAGGGTATCTCAGATACGCAGTATTTT. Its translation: CASSLGQGISDTQYF.

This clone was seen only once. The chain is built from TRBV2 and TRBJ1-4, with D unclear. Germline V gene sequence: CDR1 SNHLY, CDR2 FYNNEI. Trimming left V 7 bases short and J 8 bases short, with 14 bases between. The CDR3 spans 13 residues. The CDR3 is CASKKGTAEKLFF. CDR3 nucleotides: TGTGCCAGCAAGAAAGGCACCGCCGAAAAACTGTTTTTT.

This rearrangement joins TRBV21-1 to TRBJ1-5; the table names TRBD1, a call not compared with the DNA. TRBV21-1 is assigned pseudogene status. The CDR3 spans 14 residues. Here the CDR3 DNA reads TGTGCCAGCAATGAGGGACAGAGCAATCAGCCCCAGCATTTT. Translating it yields CASNEGQSNQPQHF.

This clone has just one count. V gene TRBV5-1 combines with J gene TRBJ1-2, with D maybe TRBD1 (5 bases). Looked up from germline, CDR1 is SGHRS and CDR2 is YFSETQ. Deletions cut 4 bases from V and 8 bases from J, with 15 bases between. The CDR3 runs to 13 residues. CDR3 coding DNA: TGCGCCAGCAGCCTCCTGGTGGGGGAAGGCTACACCTTC. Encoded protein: CASSLLVGEGYTF.

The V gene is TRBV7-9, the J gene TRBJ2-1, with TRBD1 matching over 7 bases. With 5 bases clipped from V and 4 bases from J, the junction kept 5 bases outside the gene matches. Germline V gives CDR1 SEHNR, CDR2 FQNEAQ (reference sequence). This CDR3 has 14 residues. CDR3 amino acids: CASSPIQGYNEQFF. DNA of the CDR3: TGTGCCAGCAGCCCGATACAGGGGTACAATGAGCAGTTCTTC.

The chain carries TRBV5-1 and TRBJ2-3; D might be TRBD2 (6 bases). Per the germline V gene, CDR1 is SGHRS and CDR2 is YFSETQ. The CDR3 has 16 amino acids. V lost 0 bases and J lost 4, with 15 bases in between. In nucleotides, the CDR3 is TGCGCCAGCAGCTTGGCGGGGGACTCCCGGGCAGATACGCAGTATTTT. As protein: CASSLAGDSRADTQYF.

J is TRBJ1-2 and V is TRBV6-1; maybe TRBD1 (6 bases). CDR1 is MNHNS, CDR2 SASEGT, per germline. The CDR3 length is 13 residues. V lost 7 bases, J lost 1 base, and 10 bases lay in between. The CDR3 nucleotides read TGTGCCAGCATAAGGGGGATTAACTATGGCTACACCTTC. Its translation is CASIRGINYGYTF.

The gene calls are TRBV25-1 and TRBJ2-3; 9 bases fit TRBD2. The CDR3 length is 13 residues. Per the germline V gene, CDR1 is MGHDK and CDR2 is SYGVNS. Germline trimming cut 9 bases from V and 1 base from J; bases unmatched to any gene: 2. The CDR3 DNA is TGTGCCAGTGTAGCGGGGGGCACAGATACGCAGTATTTT. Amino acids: CASVAGGTDTQYF.

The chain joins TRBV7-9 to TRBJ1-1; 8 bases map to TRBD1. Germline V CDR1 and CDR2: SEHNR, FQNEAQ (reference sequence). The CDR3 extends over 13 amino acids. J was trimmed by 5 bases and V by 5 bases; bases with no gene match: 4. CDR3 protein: CASSIQGGTEAFF. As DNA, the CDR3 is TGTGCCAGCAGCATACAGGGGGGGACTGAAGCTTTCTTT.

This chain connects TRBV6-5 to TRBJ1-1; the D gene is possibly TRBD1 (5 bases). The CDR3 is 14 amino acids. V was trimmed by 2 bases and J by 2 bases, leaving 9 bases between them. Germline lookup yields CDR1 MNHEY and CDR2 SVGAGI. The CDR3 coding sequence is TGTGCCAGCAGTTACCCCGGGGCAAACACTGAAGCTTTCTTT. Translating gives CASSYPGANTEAFF.

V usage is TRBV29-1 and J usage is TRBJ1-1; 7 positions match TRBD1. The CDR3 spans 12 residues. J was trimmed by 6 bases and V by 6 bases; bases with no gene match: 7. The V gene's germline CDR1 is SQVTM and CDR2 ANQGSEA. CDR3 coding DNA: TGCAGCGTGGCTACAGGGGTCGCTGAAGCTTTCTTT. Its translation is CSVATGVAEAFF.

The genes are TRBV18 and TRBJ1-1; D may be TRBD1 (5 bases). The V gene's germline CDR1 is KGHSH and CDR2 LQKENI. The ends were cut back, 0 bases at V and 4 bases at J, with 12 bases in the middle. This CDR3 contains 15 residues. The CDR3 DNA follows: TGTGCCAGCTCACCACCGGGAGGACAAGCCACTGAAGCTTTCTTT. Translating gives CASSPPGGQATEAFF.

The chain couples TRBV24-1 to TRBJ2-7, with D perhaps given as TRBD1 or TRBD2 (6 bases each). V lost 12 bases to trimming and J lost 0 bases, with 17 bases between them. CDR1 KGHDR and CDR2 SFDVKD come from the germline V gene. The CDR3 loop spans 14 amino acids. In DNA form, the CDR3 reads TGTGCCCCGCATTGGGGGGCAGACTCCTACGAGCAGTACTTC. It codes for CAPHWGADSYEQYF.

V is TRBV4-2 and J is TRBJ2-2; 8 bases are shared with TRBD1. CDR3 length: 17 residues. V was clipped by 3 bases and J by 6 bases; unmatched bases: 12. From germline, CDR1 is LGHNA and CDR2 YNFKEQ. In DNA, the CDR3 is TGTGCCAGCAGCCACCCCGACAGGGGCTCAATTTCCGGGGAGCTGTTTTTT. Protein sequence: CASSHPDRGSISGELFF.

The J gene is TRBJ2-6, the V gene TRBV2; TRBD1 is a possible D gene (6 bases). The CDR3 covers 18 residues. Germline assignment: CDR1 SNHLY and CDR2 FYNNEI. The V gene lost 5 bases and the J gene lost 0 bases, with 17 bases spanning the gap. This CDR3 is CASSTAEGTTSGANVLTF. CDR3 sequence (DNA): TGTGCCAGCAGTACCGCCGAGGGGACAACCTCTGGGGCCAACGTCCTGACTTTC. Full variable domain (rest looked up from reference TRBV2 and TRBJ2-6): EPEVTQTPSHQVTQMGQEVILRCVPISNHLYFYWYRQILGQKVEFLVSFYNNEISEKSEIFDDQFSVERPDGSNFTLKIRSTKLEDSAMYFCASSTAEGTTSGANVLTFGAGSRLTVL.

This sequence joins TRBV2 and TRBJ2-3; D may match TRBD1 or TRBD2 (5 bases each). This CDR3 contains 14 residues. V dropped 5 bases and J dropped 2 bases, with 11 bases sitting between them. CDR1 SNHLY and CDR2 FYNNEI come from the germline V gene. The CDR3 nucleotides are TGTGCCAGCAGTAGACAGACTAACACAGATACGCAGTATTTT. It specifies CASSRQTNTDTQYF.

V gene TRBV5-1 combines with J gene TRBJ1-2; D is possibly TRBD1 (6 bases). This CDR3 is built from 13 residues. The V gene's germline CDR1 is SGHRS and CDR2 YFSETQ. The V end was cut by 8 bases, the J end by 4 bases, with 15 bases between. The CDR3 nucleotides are TGCGCCAGTGCGCCGGGACAAGGCTATGGCTACACCTTC. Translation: CASAPGQGYGYTF.

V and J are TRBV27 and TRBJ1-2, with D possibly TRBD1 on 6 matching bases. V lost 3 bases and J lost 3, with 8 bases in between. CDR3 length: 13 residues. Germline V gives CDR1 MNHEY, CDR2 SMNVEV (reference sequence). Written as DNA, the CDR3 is TGTGCCAGCAGTTTCTACAGGGACTATGGCTACACCTTC. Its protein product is CASSFYRDYGYTF.